This T cell receptor (beta chain) derives from a study of shared clonotypes between healthy human individuals. Study-wide points: A handful of donors showed sharing of approximately 5% of naive CD4 clonotypes.

The CDR3 consists of 18 residues. V was clipped by 0 bases and J by 1 base; unmatched bases: 5. Germline CDR1 SGHRS, CDR2 YFSETQ. A note on this clone: Its antigen is not identified.

Produced via immunoSEQ multiplex PCR; TCRdb's table is partial and in-frame only. Here the sample spans about 1 million clones, roughly 80% being singletons. Sequenced: memory CD4+ T cells sorted from blood. The subset: CD45RA-negative fraction. This sequence was found in a young man in good health. V gene TRBV5-1 combines with J gene TRBJ2-4; 12 bases align to TRBD2. CDR3 amino acids: CASSLGLAGVGAKNIQYF. The CDR3 DNA follows: TGCGCCAGCAGCTTGGGACTAGCGGGAGTCGGGGCCAAAAACATTCAGTACTTC.